This T cell receptor beta chain was identified in a study of cytomegalovirus exposure and HLA in healthy donors. Study-wide results and limits: Cytomegalovirus association was listed for approximately 150 TCR beta chains. That first-cohort TCR clusters tended to co-occur in the 120 or so validation repertoires was found in a later analysis.

From the 120-subject validation cohort, which was separate from the approximately 720-subject first cohort, the donors were drawn. The repertoire was sequenced with immunoSEQ multiplex PCR; TCRdb's copy has only in-frame clones and lacks some. The sample yields 110,000 to 150,000 clones, approximately 90% seen once. Regarding this clone: Antigen unknown.

The CDR3 contains 13 residues. V was trimmed by 4 bases and J by 2 bases, leaving 9 bases between them. Germline V lookup: CDR1 SGHTA, CDR2 FQGNSA. The rearrangement links TRBV7-2 to TRBJ2-7; a weak D match, TRBD2 (6 bases). The sequence came from a woman aged 25 to 39 in good health and CMV-seropositive. The sample consisted of PBMCs. The CDR3 spells CASSSPGAYEQYF. CDR3 bases: TGTGCCAGCAGCTCCCCGGGAGCCTACGAGCAGTACTTC.